This T cell receptor (beta chain) was profiled in a study of blood T cell repertoires in COVID-19. Study overall: The United States, Italy and Spain were the sources of the acute and convalescent COVID-19 samples. The analysed material was cDNA or gDNA that came from T cells, B-cell-depleted T cells, or PBMCs.

As handled by the study authors: Estimates of nucleated cell counts were drawn from the amplification of reference gene primers. The data were produced by immunoSEQ multiplex PCR, yet TCRdb's version contains in-frame clones alone and is incomplete. Clone size and the V and J calls come from that table; the DNA yielded D and trimming. The sample carries roughly 60,000 clones, approximately 84% recorded once. V was clipped by 4 bases and J by 2 bases; unmatched bases: 4. The CDR3 totals 15 residues. Germline-derived CDR1 and CDR2 are MDHEN and SYDVKM. The rearrangement uses TRBV28 and TRBJ2-3, with 9 bases lining up with TRBD2. The receptor was derived from a human donor in a cohort sampled during active COVID-19. Material: peripheral blood. The chain's CDR3 is CASSSLAGFTDTQYF. The DNA of the CDR3 is TGTGCCAGCAGTTCCCTAGCGGGGTTCACAGATACGCAGTATTTT.